This T cell receptor (beta chain) appears in the sequencing data of a study of blood T cell repertoires in COVID-19. About the study: Samples representing acute and convalescent COVID-19 were sourced from the United States, Italy and Spain. The analysed material was cDNA or gDNA that came from T cells, B-cell-depleted T cells, or PBMCs.

As processed by the authors: The assay estimated nucleated cells by amplifying reference gene primers. The protocol was immunoSEQ multiplex PCR, while the TCRdb copy is restricted to in-frame clones and leaves out a portion. V and J calls plus clone size are reproduced from that table; the DNA served to infer D and trimming. The sample shows fewer than 300,000 clones, around 83% of them seen only once. The TCR was taken from a man aged 80 or over with acute or convalescent COVID-19. Sample: peripheral blood.

As DNA, the CDR3 is TGCGCCAGCAGCCCTAGGACAGGGGGGAATGAAAAACTGTTTTTT. This encodes CASSPRTGGNEKLFF. The chain recombines TRBV5-1 with TRBJ1-4; the match to TRBD1 covers 10 bases. Looked up from germline, CDR1 is SGHRS and CDR2 is YFSETQ. V dropped 4 bases and J dropped 5; count of bases not matched to a gene: 5. CDR3 length: 15 residues.